The source of this T cell receptor (beta chain) is a study of CD8 T cells in ankylosing spondylitis. Regarding the study as a whole: What seemed typical of ankylosing spondylitis blood was a TCR beta motif built from under 10 highly homologous variants.

CDR3 size: 15 residues. V shed 2 bases, J shed 6 bases, and the junction held 4 bases outside the gene matches. The germline CDR1 and CDR2 sequences are KGHDR and SFDVKD. Comments on this clonotype: Its antigen remains unidentified.

As the method for making TCR beta libraries, quantitative 5'-RACE with molecular barcodes was used. TCRdb reprocessed the 5' RACE reads with MiXCR, giving one entry per CDR3 protein. The data contain about 400,000 distinct CDR3 sequences, 20% to 25% of them singletons. The sequence came from a male donor with ankylosing spondylitis. The sample consisted of blood, either unsorted or a sorted T cell fraction (not recorded which). V and J are TRBV24-1 and TRBJ2-1; 9 positions match TRBD2. The CDR3 spells CATSDYGSGSNEQFF. The CDR3 bases are TGTGCCACCAGTGATTACGGTAGCGGGAGCAATGAGCAGTTCTTC.